These 10 T cell receptor beta chains were all obtained from the same sample, sequenced in a study of T cell responses to AZD1222 COVID-19 vaccine. Profiled with immunoSEQ multiplex PCR; TCRdb holds only in-frame clones, not every one. The sample gives fewer than 120,000 clones, 81% of which show up once; approximately 4.6% is in the top ten. The source was peripheral blood, collected on day 0 of AZD1222 vaccination. All receptors derive from an adult in good health.

A few counts support this clone. J is TRBJ2-2 and V is TRBV11-3; the D gene could be TRBD1 or TRBD2 (5 bases each). Germline V gene lookup returns CDR1 SGHNT and CDR2 YENEEA. The CDR3 extends over 15 amino acids. V was trimmed by 1 base and J by 6 bases, leaving 12 bases between them. CDR3: CASSLGSGGAGELFF. The CDR3 DNA is TGTGCCAGCAGCTTAGGGTCTGGGGGTGCCGGGGAGCTGTTTTTT. The variable domain in full, completed from reference TRBV11-3 and TRBJ2-2, reads EAGVVQSPRYKIIEKKQPVAFWCNPISGHNTLYWYLQNLGQGPELLIRYENEEAVDDSQLPKDRFSAERLKGVDSTLKIQPAELGDSAVYLCASSLGSGGAGELFFGEGSRLTVL.

The gene calls are TRBV12-3 or TRBV12-4 and TRBJ1-1, with D unresolved. CDR3 length equals 13 residues. Trimming took off 0 bases at V and 2 bases at J, with 4 bases between the two ends. This chain's CDR3 is CASSLAGNTEAFF. The CDR3, as DNA: TGTGCCAGCAGTTTAGCGGGCAACACTGAAGCTTTCTTT.

The V and J genes are TRBV28 and TRBJ1-1, with D possibly being TRBD1 (5 bases). CDR3 size: 12 residues. From germline, CDR1 is MDHEN and CDR2 SYDVKM. The V end was cut by 6 bases, the J end by 4 bases, with 9 bases between. The CDR3 sequence: CASRGVGTEAFF. The CDR3 coding sequence is TGTGCCAGCAGAGGGGTAGGCACTGAAGCTTTCTTT.

The chain joins TRBV5-5 to TRBJ2-1, with 8 bases matching TRBD1. The CDR3 contains 18 residues. Losses at the gene ends were 4 bases for V and 3 bases for J; bases not matched to a gene: 15. Germline V lookup: CDR1 SGHKS, CDR2 YYEKEE (reference sequence). CDR3 amino acids: CASSLDRGQPLNYNEQFF. In DNA, the CDR3 is TGTGCCAGCAGCCTAGACAGGGGTCAACCCCTTAACTACAATGAGCAGTTCTTC.

The chain carries TRBV7-6 and TRBJ1-1; 9 bases fit TRBD1. The CDR3 is made up of 14 amino acids. V lost 5 bases, J lost 1 base, and 2 bases stayed unmatched. Germline CDR1 and CDR2: SGHVS and FNYEAQ. The CDR3, as DNA: TGTGCCAGCAGCGGGGGACAGGGGAACACTGAAGCTTTCTTT. This sequence encodes CASSGGQGNTEAFF.

A note on this clone: Other DNA sequences in the sample encode the same CDR3. J is TRBJ1-1 and V is TRBV28; D is uncertain. CDR1 and CDR2 from the germline V gene are MDHEN and SYDVKM. The CDR3 has 12 amino acids. The V gene lost 3 bases and the J gene lost 3 bases, with 5 bases spanning the gap. In DNA, the CDR3 is TGTGCCAGCAGTTTGGGGTACACTGAAGCTTTCTTT. It specifies CASSLGYTEAFF.

J is TRBJ1-3 and V is TRBV18, with 11 bases aligning to TRBD1. The CDR3 consists of 17 residues. Germline loops: CDR1 KGHSH, CDR2 LQKENI. V lost 2 bases, J lost 0 bases, and 3 bases stayed unmatched. The CDR3 DNA sequence: TGTGCCAGCTCACCAGCTGGGACAGGGGGCTCTGGAAACACCATATATTTT. Amino acid sequence: CASSPAGTGGSGNTIYF. The full variable domain, in which reference TRBV18 and TRBJ1-3 provide the parts outside the CDR3, is NAGVMQNPRHLVRRRGQEARLRCSPMKGHSHVYWYRQLPEEGLKFMVYLQKENIIDESGMPKERFSAEFPKEGPSILRIQQVVRGDSAAYFCASSPAGTGGSGNTIYFGEGSWLTVV.

The J gene is TRBJ2-7, the V gene TRBV7-8; D unclear. The V end was cut by 0 bases, the J end by 7 bases, with 13 bases between. Germline V lookup: CDR1 SGHVS, CDR2 FQNEAQ. The CDR3 extends over 14 amino acids. CDR3 protein: CASSLAPINLEQYF. In nucleotides, the CDR3 is TGTGCCAGCAGCTTAGCCCCTATAAACCTAGAGCAGTACTTC.

The rearrangement uses TRBV28 and TRBJ2-7, with 9 bases identical to TRBD1. Germline CDR1 and CDR2: MDHEN and SYDVKM. This CDR3 region has 12 residues. Unmatched junction bases numbered 3, after V lost 7 bases and J lost 5 bases. Written as DNA, the CDR3 is TGTGCCAGCATCGGGACAGGGAACGAGCAGTACTTC. As protein: CASIGTGNEQYF. Full variable domain (rest looked up from reference TRBV28 and TRBJ2-7): DVKVTQSSRYLVKRTGEKVFLECVQDMDHENMFWYRQDPGLGLRLIYFSYDVKMKEKGDIPEGYSVSREKKERFSLILESASTNQTSMYLCASIGTGNEQYFGPGTRLTVT.

The table lists this clone with a count of one. This rearrangement joins TRBV5-1 to TRBJ1-1, with D possibly matching TRBD1 (6 bases). Per the germline V gene, CDR1 is SGHRS and CDR2 is YFSETQ. This CDR3 is built from 18 residues. V lost 1 base, J lost 6 bases, and 25 bases lay in between. Here the CDR3 DNA reads TGCGCCAGCAGCTTGTTCGGGGGGCGAAACCGGCCTCGACCTGAAGCTTTCTTT. This gives the protein CASSLFGGRNRPRPEAFF.